A selection of T cell receptor beta chains follows, all from one sample in a study of blood T cell repertoires in COVID-19. The table came from immunoSEQ multiplex PCR; TCRdb's copy has only in-frame clones and leaves some out. The sample shows about half a million clones, around nine tenths of them seen only once. The sample taken for sequencing was PBMCs or T cells enriched from blood (not recorded which). The receptors shown here come from a woman aged 60-70 years who had recovered from COVID-19. The CDR3 runs from the conserved cysteine through the conserved F or W. Each record gives: V gene, clone size, CDR3 protein. Size values are once, few and many counts, or a class for expanded clones, and some rows have none.

TRBV6-4 - CASSDSRGSNYGYTF
TRBV9 - CASSAGQGVDQPQHF
TRBV9 - CASSVGSRDSGNTIYF
TRBV7-2 - CASSLGVINSPLHF
TRBV14 - CASNEPQMGLAGARYNEQFF
TRBV9 - CASSPMGGADTQYF
TRBV29-1 - CSVVFYEETQYF
TRBV2 - CASSEEGATNEKLFF
TRBV3-1/TRBV3-2 - CASSHENQPQHF
TRBV4-1 - CASSLAGSGANVLTF
TRBV6-5 - CASKGHRGTEAFF
TRBV5-4 - CASSPKELAFTDTQYF
TRBV2 - CASRVAGSTDTQYF
TRBV12-3/TRBV12-4 - CASSFSRGTQYF
TRBV24-1 once CATSDPGTGDRKLFF
TRBV9 - CASTGTTGEAFF
TRBV28 - CASSFGWGSTYEQYF